This T cell receptor (beta chain) is drawn from a study of T cells in tuberculosis. Germline V lookup: CDR1 LNHDA, CDR2 SQIVND (reference sequence). V lost 6 bases, J lost 5 bases, and 16 bases lay in between. CDR3 length equals 14 residues. Time point: new active TB diagnosis, blood taken before or within 7 days of starting treatment. Tuberculosis was confirmed by positive sputum smear and/or M. tuberculosis culture. Using immunoSEQ multiplex PCR, the repertoire was profiled, and TCRdb retains in-frame clones only, with some absent. The data contain approximately 35,000 clones, just over 90% of them seen just once; the ten biggest clones take up roughly 6.4%. This clone rates as medium-sized.

Sequenced here: PBMCs, sampled at tuberculosis diagnosis. This sequence originates from an adult with tuberculosis. Some clones in this sample may be carry-over from other donors' samples. This rearrangement joins TRBV19 to TRBJ1-1; no clear D. CDR3 loop: CASRNGDTGTEAFF. The CDR3 coding sequence is TGTGCCAGTAGGAACGGTGACACGGGGACTGAAGCTTTCTTT.